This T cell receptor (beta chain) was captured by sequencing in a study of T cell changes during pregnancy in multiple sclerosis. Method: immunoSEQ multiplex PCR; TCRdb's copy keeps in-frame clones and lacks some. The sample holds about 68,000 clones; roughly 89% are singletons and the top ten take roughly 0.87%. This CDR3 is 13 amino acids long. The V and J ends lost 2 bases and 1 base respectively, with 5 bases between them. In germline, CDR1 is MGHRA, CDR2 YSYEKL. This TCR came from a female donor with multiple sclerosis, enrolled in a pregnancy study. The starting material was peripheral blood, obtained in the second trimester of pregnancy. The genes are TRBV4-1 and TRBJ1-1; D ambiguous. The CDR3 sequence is CASSQIRNTEAFF. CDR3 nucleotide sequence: TGCGCCAGCAGCCAAATCCGGAACACTGAAGCTTTCTTT.